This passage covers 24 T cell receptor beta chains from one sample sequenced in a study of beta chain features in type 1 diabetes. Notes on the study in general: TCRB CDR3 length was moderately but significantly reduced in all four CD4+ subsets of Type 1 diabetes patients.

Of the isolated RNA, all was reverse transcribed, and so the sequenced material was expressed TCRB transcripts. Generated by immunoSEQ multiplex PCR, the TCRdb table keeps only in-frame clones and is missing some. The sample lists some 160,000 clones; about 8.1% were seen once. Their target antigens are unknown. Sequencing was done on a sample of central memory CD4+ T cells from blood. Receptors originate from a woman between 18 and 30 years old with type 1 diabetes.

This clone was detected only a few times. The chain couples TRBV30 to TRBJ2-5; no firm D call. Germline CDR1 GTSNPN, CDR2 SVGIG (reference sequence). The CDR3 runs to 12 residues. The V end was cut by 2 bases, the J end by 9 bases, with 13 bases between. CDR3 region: CAWSSESRAQYF. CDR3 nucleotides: TGTGCCTGGAGTTCCGAGTCTCGGGCCCAGTACTTC.

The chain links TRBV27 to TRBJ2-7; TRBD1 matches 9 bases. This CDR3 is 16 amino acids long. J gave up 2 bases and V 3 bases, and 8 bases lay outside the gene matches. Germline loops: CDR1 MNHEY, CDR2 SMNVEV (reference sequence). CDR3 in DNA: TGTGCCAGCAGTTTCGGAGCGGGACAGGGTACCTACGAGCAGTACTTC. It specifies CASSFGAGQGTYEQYF.

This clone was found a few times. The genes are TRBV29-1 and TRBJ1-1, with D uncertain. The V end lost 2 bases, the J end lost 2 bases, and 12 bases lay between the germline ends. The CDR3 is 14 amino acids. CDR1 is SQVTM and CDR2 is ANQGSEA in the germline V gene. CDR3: CSVEPVRLNTEAFF. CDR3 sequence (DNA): TGCAGCGTTGAACCCGTAAGACTAAACACTGAAGCTTTCTTT.

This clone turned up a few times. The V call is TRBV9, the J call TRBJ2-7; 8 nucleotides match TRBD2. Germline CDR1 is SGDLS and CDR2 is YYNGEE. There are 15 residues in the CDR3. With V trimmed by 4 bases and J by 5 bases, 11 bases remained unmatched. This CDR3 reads CASSRTGTSSHEQYF. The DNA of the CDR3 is TGTGCCAGCAGCCGCACCGGGACTAGTAGTCACGAGCAGTACTTC.

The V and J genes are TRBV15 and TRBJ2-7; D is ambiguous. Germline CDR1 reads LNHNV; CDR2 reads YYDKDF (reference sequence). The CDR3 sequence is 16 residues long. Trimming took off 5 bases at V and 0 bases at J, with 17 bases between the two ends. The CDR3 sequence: CATSPFISSLSYEQYF. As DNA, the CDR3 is TGTGCCACCAGCCCCTTTATCTCGAGCCTCTCCTACGAGCAGTACTTC.

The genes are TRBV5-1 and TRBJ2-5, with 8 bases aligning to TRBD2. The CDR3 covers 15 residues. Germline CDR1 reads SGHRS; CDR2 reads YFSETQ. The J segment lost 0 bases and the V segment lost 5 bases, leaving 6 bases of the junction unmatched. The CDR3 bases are TGCGCCAGCAGGCGTCTACTAGCGGACCAAGAGACCCAGTACTTC. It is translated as CASRRLLADQETQYF. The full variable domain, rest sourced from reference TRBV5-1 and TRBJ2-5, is KAGVTQTPRYLIKTRGQQVTLSCSPISGHRSVSWYQQTPGQGLQFLFEYFSETQRNKGNFPGRFSGRQFSNSRSEMNVSTLELGDSALYLCASRRLLADQETQYFGPGTRLLVL.

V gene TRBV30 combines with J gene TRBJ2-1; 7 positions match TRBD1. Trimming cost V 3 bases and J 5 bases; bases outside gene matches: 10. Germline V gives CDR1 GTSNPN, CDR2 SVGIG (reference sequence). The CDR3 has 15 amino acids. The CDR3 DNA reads TGTGCCTGGAGACCGACAGGGTTTCGCAACAATGAGCAGTTCTTC. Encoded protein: CAWRPTGFRNNEQFF.

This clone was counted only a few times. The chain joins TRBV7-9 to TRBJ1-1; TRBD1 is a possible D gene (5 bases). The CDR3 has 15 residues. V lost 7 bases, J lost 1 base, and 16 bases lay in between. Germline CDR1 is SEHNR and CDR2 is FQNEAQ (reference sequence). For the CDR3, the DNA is TGTGCCAGCAACGCGGTCGGGGGATCGAACACTGAAGCTTTCTTT. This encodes CASNAVGGSNTEAFF. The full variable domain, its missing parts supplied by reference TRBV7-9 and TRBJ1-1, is DTGVSQNPRHKITKRGQNVTFRCDPISEHNRLYWYRQTLGQGPEFLTYFQNEAQLEKSRLLSDRFSAERPKGSFSTLEIQRTEQGDSAMYLCASNAVGGSNTEAFFGQGTRLTVV.

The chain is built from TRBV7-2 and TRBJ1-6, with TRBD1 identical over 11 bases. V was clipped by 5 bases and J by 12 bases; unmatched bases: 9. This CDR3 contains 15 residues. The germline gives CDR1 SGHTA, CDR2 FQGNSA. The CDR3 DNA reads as TGTGCCAGCAGCATCGGGACAGGGGGACCACAACCCCTCCACTTT. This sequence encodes CASSIGTGGPQPLHF.

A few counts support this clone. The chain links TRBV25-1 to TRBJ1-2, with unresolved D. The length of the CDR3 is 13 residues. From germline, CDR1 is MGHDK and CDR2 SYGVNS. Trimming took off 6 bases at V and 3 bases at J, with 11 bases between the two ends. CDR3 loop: CASRSLEDYGYTF. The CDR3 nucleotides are TGTGCCAGCAGGAGTTTGGAGGACTATGGCTACACCTTC.

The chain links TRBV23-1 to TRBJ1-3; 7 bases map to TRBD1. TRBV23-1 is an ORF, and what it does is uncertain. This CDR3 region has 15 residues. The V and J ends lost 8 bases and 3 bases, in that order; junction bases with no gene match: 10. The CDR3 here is CASSLGPGGGNTIYF. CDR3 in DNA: TGCGCCAGCTCCCTGGGCCCAGGGGGTGGAAACACCATATATTTT.

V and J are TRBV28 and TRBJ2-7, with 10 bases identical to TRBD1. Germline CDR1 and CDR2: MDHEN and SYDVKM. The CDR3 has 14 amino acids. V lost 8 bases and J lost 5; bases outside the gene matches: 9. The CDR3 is CASRPGTGADEQYF. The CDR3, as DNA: TGTGCCAGCCGGCCCGGGACAGGGGCCGACGAGCAGTACTTC.

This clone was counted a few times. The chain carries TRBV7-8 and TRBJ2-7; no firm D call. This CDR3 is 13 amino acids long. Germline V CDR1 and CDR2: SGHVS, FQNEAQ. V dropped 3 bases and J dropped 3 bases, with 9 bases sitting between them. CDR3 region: CASSFREFYEQYF. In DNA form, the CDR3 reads TGTGCCAGCAGCTTCCGAGAATTCTACGAGCAGTACTTC.

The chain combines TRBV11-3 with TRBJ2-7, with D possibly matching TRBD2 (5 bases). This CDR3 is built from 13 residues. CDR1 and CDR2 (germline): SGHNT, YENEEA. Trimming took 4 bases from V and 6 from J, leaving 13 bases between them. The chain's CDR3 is CASSSSSEGEQYF. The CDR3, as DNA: TGTGCCAGCAGCTCATCCTCTGAGGGCGAGCAGTACTTC.

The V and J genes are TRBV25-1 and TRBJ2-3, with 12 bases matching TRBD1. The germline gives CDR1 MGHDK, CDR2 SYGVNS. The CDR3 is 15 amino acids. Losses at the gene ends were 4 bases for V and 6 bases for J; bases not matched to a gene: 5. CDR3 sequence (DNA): TGTGCCAGCAGTGGGGGGACAGGGGGCTCTGATACGCAGTATTTT. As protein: CASSGGTGGSDTQYF.

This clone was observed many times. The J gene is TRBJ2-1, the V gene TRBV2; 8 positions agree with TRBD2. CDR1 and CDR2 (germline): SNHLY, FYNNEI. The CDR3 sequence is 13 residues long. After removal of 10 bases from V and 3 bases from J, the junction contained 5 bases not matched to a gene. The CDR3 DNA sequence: TGTGCCACTGCGGGGGGCAACTACAATGAGCAGTTCTTC. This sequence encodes CATAGGNYNEQFF.

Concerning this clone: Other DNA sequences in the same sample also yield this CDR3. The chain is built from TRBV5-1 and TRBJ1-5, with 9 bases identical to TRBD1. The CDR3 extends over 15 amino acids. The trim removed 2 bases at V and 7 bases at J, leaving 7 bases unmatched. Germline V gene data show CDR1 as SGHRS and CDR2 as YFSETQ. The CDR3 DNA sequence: TGCGCCAGCAGCTTAACAGGGGGCGCCCGCCAGCCCCAGCATTTT. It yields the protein CASSLTGGARQPQHF.

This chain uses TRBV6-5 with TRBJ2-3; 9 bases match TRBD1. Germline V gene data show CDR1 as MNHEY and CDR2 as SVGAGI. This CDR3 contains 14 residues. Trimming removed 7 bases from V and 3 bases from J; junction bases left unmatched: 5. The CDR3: CASNRDRVTDTQYF. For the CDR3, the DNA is TGTGCCAGCAACCGGGACAGGGTAACAGATACGCAGTATTTT.

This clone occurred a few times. This CDR3 reads CASISGRPDTQYF. DNA for the CDR3: TGTGCCAGCATAAGCGGGAGACCGGATACGCAGTATTTT. The V call is TRBV28, the J call TRBJ2-3; 8 bases agree with TRBD2. CDR1 is MDHEN and CDR2 is SYDVKM in the germline V gene. The CDR3 sequence is 13 residues long. The trim removed 7 bases at V and 6 bases at J, leaving 6 bases unmatched. The full variable domain, completed using reference TRBV28 and TRBJ2-3, is DVKVTQSSRYLVKRTGEKVFLECVQDMDHENMFWYRQDPGLGLRLIYFSYDVKMKEKGDIPEGYSVSREKKERFSLILESASTNQTSMYLCASISGRPDTQYFGPGTRLTVL.

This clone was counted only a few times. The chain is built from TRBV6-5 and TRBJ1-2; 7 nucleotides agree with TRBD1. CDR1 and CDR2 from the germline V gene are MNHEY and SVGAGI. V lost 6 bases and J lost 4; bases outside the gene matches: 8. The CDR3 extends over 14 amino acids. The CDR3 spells CASRLGQAFYGYTF. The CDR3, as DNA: TGTGCCAGCAGACTTGGACAGGCCTTCTATGGCTACACCTTC.

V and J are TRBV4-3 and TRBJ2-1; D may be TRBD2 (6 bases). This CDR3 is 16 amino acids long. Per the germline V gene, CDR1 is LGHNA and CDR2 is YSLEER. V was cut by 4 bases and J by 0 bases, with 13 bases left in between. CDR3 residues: CASSPHGGASYNEQFF. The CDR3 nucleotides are TGCGCCAGCAGCCCTCACGGCGGGGCCTCCTACAATGAGCAGTTCTTC.

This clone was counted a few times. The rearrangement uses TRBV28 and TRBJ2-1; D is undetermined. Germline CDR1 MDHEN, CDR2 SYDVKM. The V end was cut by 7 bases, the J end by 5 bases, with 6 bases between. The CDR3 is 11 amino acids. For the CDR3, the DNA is TGTGCCAGCAATACAAACAATGAGCAGTTCTTC. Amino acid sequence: CASNTNNEQFF.

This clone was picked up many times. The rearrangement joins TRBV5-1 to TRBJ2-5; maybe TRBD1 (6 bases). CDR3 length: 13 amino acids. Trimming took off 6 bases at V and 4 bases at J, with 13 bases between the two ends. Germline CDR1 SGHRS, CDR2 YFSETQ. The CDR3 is CASTRGVRETQYF. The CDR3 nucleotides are TGCGCCAGCACCAGGGGAGTCCGAGAGACCCAGTACTTC.

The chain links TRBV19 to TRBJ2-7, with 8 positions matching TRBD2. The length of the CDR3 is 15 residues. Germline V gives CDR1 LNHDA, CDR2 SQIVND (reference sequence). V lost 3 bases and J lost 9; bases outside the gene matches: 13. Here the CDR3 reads CASSILSGRGDGQYF. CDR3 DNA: TGTGCCAGTAGTATCCTGAGCGGGAGAGGAGACGGGCAGTACTTC.